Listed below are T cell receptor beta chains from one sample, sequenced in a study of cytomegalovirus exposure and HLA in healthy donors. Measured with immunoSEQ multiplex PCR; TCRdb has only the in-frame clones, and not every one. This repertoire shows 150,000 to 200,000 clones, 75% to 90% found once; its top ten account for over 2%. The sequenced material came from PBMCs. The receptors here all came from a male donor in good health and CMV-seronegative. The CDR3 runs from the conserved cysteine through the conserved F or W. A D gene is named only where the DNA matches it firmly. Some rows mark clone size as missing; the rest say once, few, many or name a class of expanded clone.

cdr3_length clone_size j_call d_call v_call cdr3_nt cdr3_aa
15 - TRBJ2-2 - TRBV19 TGTGCCAGTAGTATTGGTCACAGGGCCACCGGGGAGCTGTTTTTT CASSIGHRATGELFF
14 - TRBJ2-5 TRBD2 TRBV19 TGTGCCAGTAAAGCGGGGGTGGGACAAGAGACCCAGTACTTC CASKAGVGQETQYF
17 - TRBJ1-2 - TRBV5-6 TGTGCCAGCAGCTTTTGGGGCTCCGGTTCCCTTAACTATGGCTACACCTTC CASSFWGSGSLNYGYTF
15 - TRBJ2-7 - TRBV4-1 TGCGCCAGCAGCCAGGGACTGATAAGCTCCTACGAGCAGTACTTC CASSQGLISSYEQYF
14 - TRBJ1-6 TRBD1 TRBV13 TGTGCCAGCAGCTCGACAGGGACGAATTCACCCCTCCACTTT CASSSTGTNSPLHF
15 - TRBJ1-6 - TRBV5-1 TGCGCCAGCAGCTTGGCCGGACGGGGAAATTCACCCCTCCACTTT CASSLAGRGNSPLHF
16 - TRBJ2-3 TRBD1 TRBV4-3 TGCGCCAGCAGCCAAGGGGTTTACAGGGGTGAGGATACGCAGTATTTT CASSQGVYRGEDTQYF
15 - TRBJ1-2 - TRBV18 TGTGCCAGCTCACCACCGACAGCTCTCTTCTATGGCTACACCTTC CASSPPTALFYGYTF
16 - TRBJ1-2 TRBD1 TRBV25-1 TGTGCCAGCAGTGATTCGACGGGACAGGGGATCTATGGCTACACCTTC CASSDSTGQGIYGYTF
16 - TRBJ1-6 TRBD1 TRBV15 TGTGCCACCAGCATAGACGGACAGGTATATAATTCACCCCTCCACTTT CATSIDGQVYNSPLHF
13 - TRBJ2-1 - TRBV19 TGTGCCAGTAGTATATTGACAAAAAATGAGCAGTTCTTC CASSILTKNEQFF
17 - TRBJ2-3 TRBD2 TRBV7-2 TGTGCCAGCCACCGGGGGGACAAGCGGGGGCCTGGGGATACGCAGTATTTT CASHRGDKRGPGDTQYF
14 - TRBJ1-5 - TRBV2 TGTGCCAGCAGTGAATTGAGGCGCGATCAGCCCCAGCATTTT CASSELRRDQPQHF
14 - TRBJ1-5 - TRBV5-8 TGTGCCAGCAGCTGGGACACGGGACGACAGCCCCAGCATTTT CASSWDTGRQPQHF
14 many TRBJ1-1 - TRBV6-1 TGTGCCAGCAGTGAAAGGGGGAACAAAGCTGAAGCTTTCTTT CASSERGNKAEAFF
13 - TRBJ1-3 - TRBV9 TGTGCCAGCAGCCCCAGAGGGGGAAACACCATATATTTT CASSPRGGNTIYF
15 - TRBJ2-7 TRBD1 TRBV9 TGTGCCAGCAGCCCGAGGGGACAGGGGATCTACGAGCAGTACTTC CASSPRGQGIYEQYF
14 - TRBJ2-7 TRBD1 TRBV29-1 TGCAGCGTTCTCCGGGACAGGGGTTCCTACGAGCAGTACTTC CSVLRDRGSYEQYF
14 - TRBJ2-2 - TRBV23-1 TGCGCCAGGACCCAGCTAGCTAACACCGGGGAGCTGTTTTTT CARTQLANTGELFF
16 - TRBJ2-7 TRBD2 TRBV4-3 TGCGCCAGCAGCCAAGCTCGGGGGGGTCTTGCGTACGAGCAGTACTTC CASSQARGGLAYEQYF
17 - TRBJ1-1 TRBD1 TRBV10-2 TGCGCCAGCAGTGGGCGGACAGGGGTGTTTCGGTGGACTGAAGCTTTCTTT CASSGRTGVFRWTEAFF
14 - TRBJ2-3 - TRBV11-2 TGTGCCAGCAGCTTCTTGGCGGCCACAGATACGCAGTATTTT CASSFLAATDTQYF
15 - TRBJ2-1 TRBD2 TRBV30 TGTGCCTGGAGTGTACTAGCGGGAGAGTACAATGAGCAGTTCTTC CAWSVLAGEYNEQFF
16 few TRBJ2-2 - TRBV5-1 TGCGCCAGCAGCTCTTTTACAGGGAGAAACACCGGGGAGCTGTTTTTT CASSSFTGRNTGELFF
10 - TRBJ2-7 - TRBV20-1 TGCAGTGCTAGAGCGGGGGTGCAGTACTTC CSARAGVQYF
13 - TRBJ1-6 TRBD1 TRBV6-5 TGTGCCAGCAGCCGGGACAGGGATTCACCCCTCCACTTT CASSRDRDSPLHF
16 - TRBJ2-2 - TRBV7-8 TGTGCCAGCAGCTTATCTGTCGCCTGGAGCACCGGGGAGCTGTTTTTT CASSLSVAWSTGELFF
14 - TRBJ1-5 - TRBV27 TGTGCCAGCAGTTTAAGCAGGAGCAATCAGCCCCAGCATTTT CASSLSRSNQPQHF
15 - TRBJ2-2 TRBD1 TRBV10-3 TGTGCCATCAGTACGAGACAGGGAAGCACCGGGGAGCTGTTTTTT CAISTRQGSTGELFF
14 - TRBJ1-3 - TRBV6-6 TGTGCCAGCACCCCTAGACAGCGAGGAAACACCATATATTTT CASTPRQRGNTIYF
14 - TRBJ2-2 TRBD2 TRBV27 TGTGCCAGCAGTCCCCTCGGGGGGAGCGGGGAGCTGTTTTTT CASSPLGGSGELFF
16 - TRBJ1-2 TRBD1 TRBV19 TGTGCCAGTAGTATAGATCCCGGACAGGGGGACTATGGCTACACCTTC CASSIDPGQGDYGYTF
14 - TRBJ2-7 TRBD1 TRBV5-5 TGTGCCAGCAGATTCCAGACAGGGATCTACGAGCAGTACTTC CASRFQTGIYEQYF
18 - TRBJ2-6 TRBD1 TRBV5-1 TGCGCCAGCAGCTTGGGTGGGACAGGGGGTTATGGGGCCAACGTCCTGACTTTC CASSLGGTGGYGANVLTF
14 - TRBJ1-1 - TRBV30 TGTGCCTGGAGTGTCATGGGGACGGGAGGTGAAGCTTTCTTT CAWSVMGTGGEAFF
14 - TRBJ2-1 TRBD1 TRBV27 TGTGCCAGCAGAGCTCAGGGGGTTTACAATGAGCAGTTCTTC CASRAQGVYNEQFF
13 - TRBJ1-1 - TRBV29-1 TGCAGCGTTTGGGCCTCAGAATACACTGAAGCTTTCTTT CSVWASEYTEAFF
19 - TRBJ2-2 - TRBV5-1 TGCGCCAGCAGTCCCTCCGGCGGGGGCCGACCGCTTAACACCGGGGAGCTGTTTTTT CASSPSGGGRPLNTGELFF
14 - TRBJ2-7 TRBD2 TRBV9 TGTGCCAGCAGCGCCCGGGGGGGGTACGACGAGCAGTACTTC CASSARGGYDEQYF